This is a list of T cell receptor beta chains from one sample in a study of cytomegalovirus exposure and HLA in healthy donors. Some clones are missing from TCRdb's copy, which holds only in-frame ones; the method was immunoSEQ multiplex PCR. The table lists around 190,000 clones, roughly 83% of them singletons. The sample consisted of PBMCs. These receptors were obtained from a woman in her 50s in good health and CMV-seronegative. The CDR3 runs from the conserved cysteine through the conserved F or W. The D gene is left open where the match is weak. Clone sizes are given selectively: once, few, many, or a class where the clone is expanded.

j_call d_call cdr3_length v_call clone_size cdr3_aa cdr3_nt
TRBJ1-2 TRBD1 14 TRBV19 NA CASSIQGRGNGYTF TGTGCCAGTAGTATTCAGGGCAGGGGGAATGGCTACACCTTC
TRBJ2-1 TRBD2 18 TRBV7-2 NA CASGTPGGSGGSYNEQFF TGTGCCAGCGGCACACCGGGGGGTAGCGGGGGCTCCTACAATGAGCAGTTCTTC
TRBJ2-7 TRBD2 14 TRBV6-1 NA CASPGSGGFYEQYF TGTGCCAGCCCCGGGAGCGGGGGGTTCTACGAGCAGTACTTC
TRBJ2-5 TRBD2 18 TRBV7-9 NA CASSSAKPRAGGHETQYF TGTGCCAGCAGCTCCGCCAAGCCTCGAGCGGGGGGGCATGAGACCCAGTACTTC
TRBJ2-1 TRBD1 14 TRBV27 once CASSLSAGGNEQFF TGTGCCAGCAGTTTATCAGCAGGGGGAAATGAGCAGTTCTTC
TRBJ1-3 NA 17 TRBV11-2 NA CASRMEGSPISGNTIYF TGTGCCAGCAGGATGGAGGGCAGTCCGATCTCTGGAAACACCATATATTTT
TRBJ1-1 NA 12 TRBV6-6 NA CASLPGNTEAFF TGTGCCAGCTTACCAGGGAACACTGAAGCTTTCTTT
TRBJ2-7 TRBD1 14 TRBV15 NA CATSRSQGTYEQYF TGTGCCACCAGCAGATCACAGGGGACCTACGAGCAGTACTTC
TRBJ2-7 NA 16 TRBV1 NA CTSSQLSPGGRNEQYF TGCACCAGCAGCCAACTTTCCCCGGGAGGGCGGAACGAGCAGTACTTC
TRBJ1-3 NA 15 TRBV7-2 few CASSLQVGSGNTIYF TGTGCCAGCAGCTTACAGGTGGGCTCTGGAAACACCATATATTTT
TRBJ1-2 NA 15 TRBV7-2 NA CASSVGTGGRGGYTF TGTGCCAGCAGCGTAGGGACGGGGGGTCGGGGCGGCTACACCTTC
TRBJ2-6 NA 15 TRBV6-5 NA CASSRLRDGANVLTF TGTGCCAGCAGCAGACTCAGGGATGGGGCCAACGTCCTGACTTTC
TRBJ1-1 TRBD1 15 TRBV2 few CASSVRTGEGTEAFF TGTGCCAGCAGTGTTAGGACAGGGGAGGGCACTGAAGCTTTCTTT
TRBJ1-5 NA 13 TRBV6-1 few CASRWGGSQPQHF TGTGCCAGCAGGTGGGGGGGGAGTCAGCCCCAGCATTTT
TRBJ2-7 NA 14 TRBV7-6 NA CASSSQDRSYEQYF TGTGCCAGCAGCTCACAGGACAGATCCTACGAGCAGTACTTC
TRBJ2-5 TRBD1 17 TRBV5-4 NA CASSSKPGTGGSGTQYF TGTGCCAGCAGCTCAAAACCCGGGACAGGGGGTTCGGGGACCCAGTACTTC
TRBJ2-3 TRBD2 14 TRBV30 NA CAWSGTSLTDTQYF TGTGCCTGGAGTGGGACTAGCTTAACAGATACGCAGTATTTT
TRBJ2-2 TRBD2 13 TRBV6-1 NA CASTRTSTGELFF TGTGCCAGCACAAGGACTAGCACCGGGGAGCTGTTTTTT
TRBJ1-2 TRBD1 13 TRBV5-6 few CASSRTGTYGYTF TGTGCCAGCAGCCGGACAGGAACCTATGGCTACACCTTC
TRBJ2-7 TRBD2 16 TRBV5-1 NA CASSGGVAGFGYEQYF TGCGCCAGCAGCGGGGGGGTAGCGGGTTTCGGCTACGAGCAGTACTTC
TRBJ2-4 TRBD1 15 TRBV7-2 NA CASSLAGTGVAIQYF TGTGCCAGCAGCTTAGCCGGGACAGGGGTCGCCATTCAGTACTTC
TRBJ2-7 NA 14 TRBV7-2 once CASSPPGLSYEQYF TGTGCCAGCAGCCCTCCGGGACTTTCCTACGAGCAGTACTTC
TRBJ1-1 NA 14 TRBV9 NA CASSVLDTNTEAFF TGTGCCAGCAGCGTCCTGGACACGAACACTGAAGCTTTCTTT
TRBJ2-3 TRBD2 10 TRBV20-1 once CSAGGTSKYF TGCAGTGCTGGGGGGACTAGCAAGTATTTT
TRBJ2-2 NA 16 TRBV27 NA CASSLYREKDTGELFF TGTGCCAGCAGTTTATATAGGGAGAAGGACACCGGGGAGCTGTTTTTT
TRBJ2-5 TRBD2 15 TRBV5-4 NA CASTGLAGGGGTQYF TGTGCCAGTACGGGACTAGCGGGGGGGGGAGGGACCCAGTACTTC